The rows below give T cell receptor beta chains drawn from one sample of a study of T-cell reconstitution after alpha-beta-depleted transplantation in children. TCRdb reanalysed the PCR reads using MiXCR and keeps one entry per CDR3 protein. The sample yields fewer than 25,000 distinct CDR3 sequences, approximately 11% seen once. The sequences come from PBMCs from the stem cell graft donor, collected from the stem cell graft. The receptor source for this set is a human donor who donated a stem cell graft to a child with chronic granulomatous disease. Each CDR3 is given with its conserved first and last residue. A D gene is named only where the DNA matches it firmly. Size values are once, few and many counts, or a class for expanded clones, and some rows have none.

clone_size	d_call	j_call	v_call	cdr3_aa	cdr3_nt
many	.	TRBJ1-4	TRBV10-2	CASSESRSFNEKLFF	TGCGCCAGCAGTGAGTCGAGGAGTTTTAATGAAAAACTGTTTTTT
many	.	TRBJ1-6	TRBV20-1	CSATSSGFHSPLHF	TGCAGTGCTACCTCTTCGGGATTCCATTCACCCCTCCACTTT
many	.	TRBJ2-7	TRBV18	CASSPRFSYEQYF	TGTGCCAGCTCACCACGGTTTAGCTACGAGCAGTACTTC
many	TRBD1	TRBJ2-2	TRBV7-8	CASSWTGGSVTGELFF	TGTGCCAGCAGCTGGACAGGGGGTTCGGTAACCGGGGAGCTGTTTTTT
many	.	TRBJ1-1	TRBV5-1	CASSLSGSLNTEAFF	TGCGCCAGCAGCTTATCAGGGAGTCTGAACACTGAAGCTTTCTTT
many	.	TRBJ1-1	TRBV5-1	CASSLAVNTEAFF	TGCGCCAGCAGCTTGGCTGTGAACACTGAAGCTTTCTTT
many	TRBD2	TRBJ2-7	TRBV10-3	CAISESGGSSYEQYF	TGTGCCATCAGTGAGTCTGGCGGGAGCTCCTACGAGCAGTACTTC
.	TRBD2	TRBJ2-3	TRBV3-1	CASCPGGLAGGTTDTQYF	TGTGCCTCCTGCCCCGGCGGACTAGCGGGGGGTACCACAGATACGCAGTATTTT
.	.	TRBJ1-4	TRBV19	CASSIELNEKLFF	TGTGCCAGTAGTATTGAGCTTAATGAAAAACTGTTTTTT
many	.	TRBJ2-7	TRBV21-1	CASSKVVSDRAYEQYF	TGTGCCAGCAGCAAAGTAGTTTCGGACAGGGCCTACGAGCAGTACTTC
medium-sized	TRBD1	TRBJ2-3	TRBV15	CATSRGDRGRTDTQYF	TGTGCCACCAGCAGAGGGGACAGGGGGCGTACAGATACGCAGTATTTT
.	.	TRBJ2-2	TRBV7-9	CASSFEVGGELFF	TGTGCCAGCAGCTTCGAAGTTGGCGGGGAGCTGTTTTTT
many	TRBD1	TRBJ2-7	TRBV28	CASSRTGGSYEQYF	TGTGCCAGCAGTCGGACAGGGGGATCCTACGAGCAGTACTTC
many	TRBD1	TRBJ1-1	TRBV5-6	CASSLGTGFTEAFF	TGTGCCAGCAGCTTGGGGACAGGGTTCACTGAAGCTTTCTTT
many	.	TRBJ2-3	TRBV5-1	CASSLVLDITDTQYF	TGCGCCAGCAGCTTGGTGCTGGACATTACAGATACGCAGTATTTT
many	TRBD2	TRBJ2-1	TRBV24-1	CATTGTSGSGNNEQFF	TGTGCCACCACCGGGACTAGCGGGAGCGGTAACAATGAGCAGTTCTTC
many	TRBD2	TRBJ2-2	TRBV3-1	CASSQDRREAVPGELFF	TGTGCCAGCAGCCAAGATAGGCGGGAGGCGGTCCCCGGGGAGCTGTTTTTT
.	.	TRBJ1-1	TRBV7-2	CASSLGENTNAFF	TGTGCCAGCAGCTTAGGGGAGAACACTAACGCTTTCTTT
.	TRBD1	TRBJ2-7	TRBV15	CATSRDFTGAYEQYF	TGTGCCACCAGCAGAGACTTTACAGGGGCCTACGAGCAGTACTTC
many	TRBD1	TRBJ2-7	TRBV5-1	CASSLEGTGVYEQYF	TGCGCCAGCAGCTTGGAAGGGACAGGGGTCTACGAGCAGTACTTC
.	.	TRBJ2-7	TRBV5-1	CASGSRSYEQYF	TGCGCCAGCGGCTCCCGGTCCTACGAGCAGTACTTC
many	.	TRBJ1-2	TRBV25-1	CASSDRQGVFGYTF	TGTGCCAGCAGTGACCGTCAGGGAGTCTTTGGCTACACCTTC
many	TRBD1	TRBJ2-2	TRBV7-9	CASSRSEGASGELFF	TGTGCCAGCAGCCGCTCCGAGGGGGCGTCCGGGGAGCTGTTTTTT
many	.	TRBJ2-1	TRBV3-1	CASSQRQANFYNEQFF	TGTGCCAGCAGCCAAAGGCAAGCGAACTTCTACAATGAGCAGTTCTTC
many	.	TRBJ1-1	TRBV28	CASSLCGRGGCTEAFF	TGTGCCAGCAGTTTATGCGGCAGGGGAGGATGCACTGAAGCTTTCTTT
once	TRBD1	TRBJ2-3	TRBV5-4	CAIGLGQLCRDTQYF	TGTGCCATCGGCTTGGGACAGCTCTGCAGAGATACGCAGTATTTT